The 27 T cell receptor beta chains below all came from one sample that was sequenced in a study of response to subunit inactivated influenza vaccine. Using its own MiXCR run on the RT-PCR reads, TCRdb lists one record per CDR3 protein. The sample has some 480,000 distinct CDR3 sequences; 10% to 11% are singletons. Sequences were derived from PBMCs from blood, sampled about 6 weeks after vaccination. Source of these receptors: a man aged 45-60 years who received an inactivated influenza vaccine.

This clonotype appeared a few times. This sequence joins TRBV9 and TRBJ2-3; TRBD2 matches 13 bases. Germline V gene sequence: CDR1 SGDLS, CDR2 YYNGEE. The junction had 2 bases not matched to a gene; V was cut back by 3 bases and J by 4 bases. This CDR3 region has 15 residues. The CDR3: CASSAGLAGPDTQYF. CDR3 in DNA: TGTGCCAGCAGCGCGGGACTAGCGGGACCAGATACGCAGTATTTT. Using reference TRBV9 and TRBJ2-3 for the parts outside the CDR3, the full variable domain is DSGVTQTPKHLITATGQRVTLRCSPRSGDLSVYWYQQSLDQGLQFLIQYYNGEERAKGNILERFSAQQFPDLHSELNLSSLELGDSALYFCASSAGLAGPDTQYFGPGTRLTVL.

This clonotype was observed at least ten times. The chain couples TRBV29-1 to TRBJ2-1, with 12 bases matching TRBD2. Germline trimming cut 7 bases from V and 4 bases from J; bases unmatched to any gene: 5. CDR1 and CDR2 (germline): SQVTM, ANQGSEA. The length of the CDR3 is 14 residues. The CDR3 here is CSEGLAGGYNEQFF. The DNA for the CDR3 is TGCAGCGAGGGGCTAGCGGGGGGGTACAATGAGCAGTTCTTC.

This clonotype was picked up a small number of times. V is TRBV28 and J is TRBJ2-3; 10 bases agree with TRBD2. This CDR3 region has 14 residues. Trimming at V came to 6 bases and at J to 7 bases, leaving 7 bases not matched to a gene. The germline V gene encodes CDR1 MDHEN and CDR2 SYDVKM. This chain's CDR3 is CASSERGGSNTQYF. The CDR3, as DNA: TGTGCCAGCAGCGAGCGGGGGGGCTCTAATACGCAGTATTTT. Complete variable domain (other parts from reference TRBV28 and TRBJ2-3): DVKVTQSSRYLVKRTGEKVFLECVQDMDHENMFWYRQDPGLGLRLIYFSYDVKMKEKGDIPEGYSVSREKKERFSLILESASTNQTSMYLCASSERGGSNTQYFGPGTRLTVL.

This clonotype turned up a few times. In DNA form, the CDR3 reads TGTGCCAGCAGCCTGAGACCGACTAGCGGGAGTAATGAGCAGTTCTTC. This codes for CASSLRPTSGSNEQFF. J is TRBJ2-1 and V is TRBV7-2; 12 bases are a match to TRBD2. The junction had 9 bases not matched to a gene; V was cut back by 5 bases and J by 7 bases. The CDR3 is 16 residues long. Germline lookup yields CDR1 SGHTA and CDR2 FQGNSA.

There are a few counts of this clonotype. V usage is TRBV6-2 or TRBV6-3 and J usage is TRBJ2-1; 7 nucleotides agree with TRBD1. This CDR3 is 12 amino acids long. Trimming removed 8 bases from V and 9 bases from J; junction bases left unmatched: 7. Per the germline V gene, CDR1 is MNHEY and CDR2 is SVGEGT. CDR3 DNA sequence: TGTGCCAGCGGGACGACAGGGTTTGAGCAGTTCTTC. Encoded protein: CASGTTGFEQFF.

The CDR3 sequence: CASRGQGEGTEAFF. The CDR3 coding sequence is TGTGCCAGCAGGGGACAGGGGGAGGGGACTGAAGCTTTCTTT. The genes are TRBV6-1 and TRBJ1-1, with 11 bases aligning to TRBD1. V shed 6 bases and J 5 bases; nucleotides not matched to a gene: 5. This CDR3 spans 14 amino acids. Germline CDR1 MNHNS, CDR2 SASEGT.

Many counts were recorded for this clonotype. The V gene is TRBV20-1, the J gene TRBJ2-7; the match to TRBD2 covers 7 bases. Germline V lookup: CDR1 DFQATT, CDR2 SNEGSKA (reference sequence). The CDR3 spans 13 residues. V trimming: 6 bases; J trimming: 4 bases; junction bases outside the gene matches: 9. For the CDR3, the DNA is TGCAGTGCCAGAACGGGACTAAGATACGAGCAGTACTTC. Protein sequence: CSARTGLRYEQYF.

There are a few counts of this clonotype. V and J are TRBV25-1 and TRBJ2-1, with 10 positions matching TRBD2. Germline CDR1 is MGHDK and CDR2 is SYGVNS. The V segment lost 3 bases and the J segment 7 bases; nucleotides outside the gene matches: 9. This CDR3 contains 16 residues. The CDR3 DNA sequence: TGTGCCAGCAGTGATTCAGTACTAGCGGGAAAGAATGAGCAGTTCTTC. Encoded protein: CASSDSVLAGKNEQFF.

This clonotype was counted a few times. This chain links TRBV20-1 with TRBJ2-2; D assignment may be TRBD1 or TRBD2 (5 bases each). The CDR3 contains 14 residues. The germline V and J ends were trimmed by 3 bases and 4 bases, with 12 bases remaining between them. CDR1 is DFQATT, CDR2 SNEGSKA, per germline (reference sequence). The CDR3 nucleotides read TGCAGTGCTAGGACGGGGCAGCTCACCGGGGAGCTGTTTTTT. As protein: CSARTGQLTGELFF.

This clonotype was seen a single time. The chain links TRBV3-1 to TRBJ2-5; either TRBD1 or TRBD2 may supply D (6 bases each). Germline loops: CDR1 LGHDT, CDR2 YNNKEL (reference sequence). V shed 5 bases and J shed 2 bases, with 18 bases lying between them. The CDR3 extends over 16 amino acids. CDR3 region: CASSDRTCGNQETQYF. The CDR3 region has the DNA TGTGCCAGCAGCGACAGGACTTGCGGGAATCAAGAGACCCAGTACTTC.

This clonotype was counted ten times or more. CDR3 sequence reads: CASSPPGPDTIYF. In DNA form, the CDR3 reads TGTGCCAGCAGCCCACCTGGACCGGACACCATATATTTT. The chain joins TRBV9 to TRBJ1-3; D not resolved. V lost 4 bases and J lost 8, with 13 bases in between. CDR1 and CDR2 from the germline V gene are SGDLS and YYNGEE. The CDR3 loop spans 13 amino acids.

This chain connects TRBV11-2 to TRBJ2-7, with D possibly TRBD1 on 6 matching bases. The CDR3 is made up of 15 amino acids. V dropped 6 bases and J dropped 4 bases, with 19 bases sitting between them. CDR1 and CDR2 (germline): SGHAT, FQNNGV. CDR3 region: CASSSVTGTPYEQYF. CDR3 nucleotide sequence: TGTGCCAGCAGTTCTGTTACCGGGACACCTTACGAGCAGTACTTC. The full variable domain, its missing parts supplied by reference TRBV11-2 and TRBJ2-7, is EAGVAQSPRYKIIEKRQSVAFWCNPISGHATLYWYQQILGQGPKLLIQFQNNGVVDDSQLPKDRFSAERLKGVDSTLKIQPAKLEDSAVYLCASSSVTGTPYEQYFGPGTRLTVT.

The table lists this clonotype with a few counts. The rearrangement joins TRBV30 to TRBJ2-7; D call uncertain. The germline CDR1 and CDR2 sequences are GTSNPN and SVGIG (reference sequence). V shed 1 base and J shed 3 bases, with 16 bases lying between them. This CDR3 is 15 amino acids long. Here the CDR3 DNA reads TGTGCCTGGAGTGACCAACGGACCCTTAACTACGAGCAGTACTTC. Its protein product is CAWSDQRTLNYEQYF.

V gene TRBV12-3 or TRBV12-4 combines with J gene TRBJ2-7, with D uncertain. This CDR3 has 13 residues. V dropped 5 bases and J dropped 1 base, with 9 bases sitting between them. The CDR3 loop reads CASSSVGSYEQYF. In nucleotides, the CDR3 is TGTGCCAGCAGTAGTGTAGGGTCCTACGAGCAGTACTTC.

This clonotype was counted at least ten times. CDR3 amino acids: CATSIAEQYF. The DNA for the CDR3 is TGTGCCACCAGCATCGCCGAGCAGTACTTC. This sequence joins TRBV15 and TRBJ2-7; D is undetermined. This CDR3 has 10 amino acids. V lost 4 bases and J 6 bases, leaving 4 bases between the germline ends. Germline CDR1 reads LNHNV; CDR2 reads YYDKDF (reference sequence).

This clonotype was found a few times. CDR3: CASSKLAGGSYNEQFF. CDR3 nucleotide sequence: TGTGCCAGCAGTAAACTAGCGGGGGGGTCTTACAATGAGCAGTTCTTC. The chain is built from TRBV12-3 or TRBV12-4 and TRBJ2-1; 13 bases line up with TRBD2. V shed 5 bases and J 4 bases; nucleotides not matched to a gene: 5. The CDR3 loop spans 16 amino acids.

V is TRBV7-2 and J is TRBJ1-2; D possibly corresponds to TRBD1 (5 bases). Trimming shortened V by 5 bases and J by 0 bases, and 16 bases separated the two germline ends. This CDR3 region has 16 residues. Germline CDR1 is SGHTA and CDR2 is FQGNSA. The CDR3 loop reads CASSPVWGSSNYGYTF. DNA for the CDR3: TGTGCCAGCAGCCCCGTTTGGGGGTCCTCTAACTATGGCTACACCTTC.

The chain joins TRBV5-1 to TRBJ2-7; TRBD1 aligns across 9 bases. V was clipped by 4 bases and J by 7 bases; unmatched bases: 12. Per the germline V gene, CDR1 is SGHRS and CDR2 is YFSETQ. The CDR3 is made up of 15 amino acids. The CDR3 DNA reads as TGCGCCAGCAGCCAGCTGACAGGGGGGTCTGGGGAGCAGTACTTC. Residues: CASSQLTGGSGEQYF.

In this sample, this clonotype turned up a few times. The V gene is TRBV7-2, the J gene TRBJ1-4; no clear D gene. The V gene's germline CDR1 is SGHTA and CDR2 FQGNSA. This CDR3 comprises 15 residues. V lost 2 bases, J lost 5 bases, and 12 bases lay in between. This CDR3 reads CASSLLPTRNEKLFF. The CDR3, as DNA: TGTGCCAGCAGCTTACTACCTACTCGGAATGAAAAACTGTTTTTT.

This clonotype was detected many times. The gene calls are TRBV14 and TRBJ2-3, with D maybe TRBD2 (5 bases). CDR1 and CDR2 from the germline V gene are SGHDN and FVKESK. The ends were cut back, 2 bases at V and 2 bases at J, with 20 bases in the middle. This CDR3 spans 18 amino acids. CDR3 sequence: CASSQLIGSTHSTDTQYF. The CDR3 bases are TGTGCCAGCAGCCAATTGATTGGGAGCACCCATTCCACAGATACGCAGTATTTT.

This clonotype was counted only a few times. The chain couples TRBV15 to TRBJ1-1, with TRBD1 matching 7 bases. J was trimmed by 3 bases and V by 4 bases; bases with no gene match: 11. The germline CDR1 and CDR2 sequences are LNHNV and YYDKDF (reference sequence). This CDR3 is built from 16 residues. The CDR3 DNA is TGTGCCACCAGCAAGAGCCCAGGGGGATGGGACACTGAAGCTTTCTTT. Protein sequence: CATSKSPGGWDTEAFF. The variable domain in full, with the rest retrieved from reference TRBV15 and TRBJ1-1, is DAMVIQNPRYQVTQFGKPVTLSCSQTLNHNVMYWYQQKSSQAPKLLFHYYDKDFNNEADTPDNFQSRRPNTSFCFLDIRSPGLGDTAMYLCATSKSPGGWDTEAFFGQGTRLTVV.

The J gene is TRBJ2-1, the V gene TRBV5-1; the match to TRBD2 covers 13 bases. V was pared by 0 bases and J by 5 bases, with 2 bases of the junction left unmatched. This CDR3 region has 16 residues. Germline-derived CDR1 and CDR2 are SGHRS and YFSETQ. The CDR3 protein is CASSLGTSGGHNEQFF. In nucleotides, the CDR3 is TGCGCCAGCAGCTTGGGGACTAGCGGGGGCCACAATGAGCAGTTCTTC. Complete variable domain (other parts from reference TRBV5-1 and TRBJ2-1): KAGVTQTPRYLIKTRGQQVTLSCSPISGHRSVSWYQQTPGQGLQFLFEYFSETQRNKGNFPGRFSGRQFSNSRSEMNVSTLELGDSALYLCASSLGTSGGHNEQFFGPGTRLTVL.

This clonotype was recorded many times. The chain uses TRBV9 and TRBJ2-1; the match to TRBD2 covers 15 bases. This CDR3 region has 18 residues. Germline CDR1 is SGDLS and CDR2 is YYNGEE. Unmatched junction bases numbered 9, after V lost 1 base and J lost 7 bases. The CDR3 sequence: CASSVTGLAGGPRNEQFF. CDR3 DNA: TGTGCCAGCAGCGTAACCGGACTAGCGGGAGGGCCCAGGAATGAGCAGTTCTTC.

This clonotype has a count of ten or more. V usage is TRBV6-1 and J usage is TRBJ1-5; a possible D gene is TRBD1 (6 bases). Looked up from germline, CDR1 is MNHNS and CDR2 is SASEGT. The CDR3 is 13 residues long. V shed 10 bases and J shed 3 bases, with 13 bases lying between them. The CDR3 loop is CATSRDNNQPQHF. The DNA of the CDR3 is TGTGCCACATCCAGGGACAACAATCAGCCCCAGCATTTT.

This clonotype occurred a few times. The rearrangement uses TRBV28 and TRBJ2-5; D assignment may be TRBD1 or TRBD2 (5 bases each). The germline V and J ends were trimmed by 6 bases and 0 bases, with 11 bases remaining between them. The CDR3 consists of 14 residues. CDR1 and CDR2 (germline): MDHEN, SYDVKM. The CDR3 sequence: CASRVTGHQETQYF. CDR3 bases: TGTGCCAGCAGGGTAACGGGACACCAAGAGACCCAGTACTTC. Full variable domain (rest looked up from reference TRBV28 and TRBJ2-5): DVKVTQSSRYLVKRTGEKVFLECVQDMDHENMFWYRQDPGLGLRLIYFSYDVKMKEKGDIPEGYSVSREKKERFSLILESASTNQTSMYLCASRVTGHQETQYFGPGTRLLVL.

The chain couples TRBV12-3 or TRBV12-4 to TRBJ2-7; 9 positions agree with TRBD2. The CDR3 has 16 residues. J lost 3 bases, V lost 1 base, and 7 bases had no gene match. CDR3: CASSLEGSGSFYEQYF. DNA for the CDR3: TGTGCCAGCAGTTTAGAGGGTAGCGGGAGTTTCTACGAGCAGTACTTC.

The V call is TRBV5-6, the J call TRBJ1-1, with D perhaps TRBD1 (5 bases). This CDR3 has 15 residues. Per the germline V gene, CDR1 is SGHDT and CDR2 is YYEEEE. V shed 3 bases and J shed 1 base, with 13 bases lying between them. Here the CDR3 DNA reads TGTGCCAGCAGCTCGCAGGGTATCGGGAACACTGAAGCTTTCTTT. Translated: CASSSQGIGNTEAFF.